These 8 T cell receptor beta chains originate from one sample sequenced in a study of cytomegalovirus exposure and HLA in healthy donors. PCR primers comprised 60 Vbeta and 13 Jbeta primers. Measured with immunoSEQ multiplex PCR; TCRdb has only the in-frame clones, and not every one. Of roughly 160,000 clones listed, about 75% are singletons. The specimen sequenced was PBMCs. The receptor source for this set is a woman aged 40 to 55 in good health and CMV-seropositive.

In its sample, this clone was seen once. V is TRBV7-8 and J is TRBJ1-4; D is undetermined. The CDR3 covers 12 residues. CDR1 is SGHVS, CDR2 FQNEAQ, per germline. The ends were cut back, 2 bases at V and 7 bases at J, with 5 bases in the middle. The CDR3 protein is CASSLFGEKLFF. As DNA, the CDR3 is TGTGCCAGCAGCTTATTCGGTGAAAAACTGTTTTTT.

The chain joins TRBV29-1 to TRBJ1-1; D call uncertain. Trimming cost V 6 bases and J 4 bases, with 12 bases left between them. This CDR3 has 12 residues. From germline, CDR1 is SQVTM and CDR2 ANQGSEA. For the CDR3, the DNA is TGCAGCGTCGTCCGTAGTGGCACTGAAGCTTTCTTT. Its protein product is CSVVRSGTEAFF.

This clone came up a few times. The chain is built from TRBV28 and TRBJ2-2; D gene uncertain. The CDR3 contains 16 residues. Trimming took off 7 bases at V and 6 bases at J, with 21 bases between the two ends. In germline, CDR1 is MDHEN, CDR2 SYDVKM. The chain's CDR3 is CASISLSGRPAGELFF. In DNA, the CDR3 is TGTGCCAGCATATCGTTATCGGGTCGACCCGCCGGGGAGCTGTTTTTT.

The J gene is TRBJ2-1, the V gene TRBV5-5; TRBD1 agrees at 8 bases. The ends lost 1 base at V and 6 bases at J; junction bases unmatched: 6. There are 15 residues in the CDR3. Per germline, CDR1 SGHKS and CDR2 YYEKEE (reference sequence). The CDR3 bases are TGTGCCAGCAGCTTGCTGGACAGGGTCGGCAATGAGCAGTTCTTC. This codes for CASSLLDRVGNEQFF.

The chain is built from TRBV7-8 and TRBJ2-1; no firm D call. This CDR3 contains 17 residues. Germline V gene data show CDR1 as SGHVS and CDR2 as FQNEAQ. With 5 bases removed from V and 0 bases from J, the gap between germline ends came to 17 bases. The CDR3 coding sequence is TGTGCCAGCAGCCCAACGTTGATAACGAGCTCCTACAATGAGCAGTTCTTC. Translation gives CASSPTLITSSYNEQFF. The whole variable domain, remainder taken from reference TRBV7-8 and TRBJ2-1, is GAGVSQSPRYKVAKRGQDVALRCDPISGHVSLFWYQQALGQGPEFLTYFQNEAQLDKSGLPSDRFFAERPEGSVSTLKIQRTQQEDSAVYLCASSPTLITSSYNEQFFGPGTRLTVL.

The chain couples TRBV19 to TRBJ2-1, with 9 bases that match TRBD2. The CDR3 totals 15 residues. Germline lookup yields CDR1 LNHDA and CDR2 SQIVND (reference sequence). Trimming at V came to 6 bases and at J to 4 bases, leaving 7 bases not matched to a gene. CDR3: CASRVAGAIYNEQFF. The CDR3 DNA reads TGTGCCAGTAGGGTAGCGGGAGCTATTTACAATGAGCAGTTCTTC.

The chain is built from TRBV5-1 and TRBJ1-6, with unresolved D. In germline, CDR1 is SGHRS, CDR2 YFSETQ. V lost 6 bases to trimming and J lost 6 bases, with 13 bases between them. This CDR3 is 14 amino acids long. Written as DNA, the CDR3 is TGCGCCAGCACCGTGACACCGTCTAATTCACCCCTCCACTTT. Encoded protein: CASTVTPSNSPLHF.

This clone was seen only a few times. Within the sample, other DNA sequences also encode this same CDR3. The chain joins TRBV4-2 to TRBJ1-2, with D perhaps TRBD1 (5 bases). CDR1 is LGHNA, CDR2 YNFKEQ, per germline. This CDR3 contains 14 residues. V was trimmed by 0 bases and J by 4 bases, leaving 9 bases between them. CDR3 residues: CASSQEGGFYGYTF. The DNA of the CDR3 is TGTGCCAGCAGCCAAGAGGGGGGGTTCTATGGCTACACCTTC.